These 26 T cell receptor beta chains were sequenced from one sample in a study of CD8+ T cells in alopecia areata. Sequencing relied on a cDNA template that was reverse transcribed from extracted RNA. The method was immunoSEQ multiplex PCR; TCRdb's version includes in-frame clones alone and lacks a portion of them. The sample carries about 200,000 clones, roughly three fifths recorded once. Treatment specified: oral pan-JAK inhibitor, 5-10 mg twice daily. The sample was CD4+ T cells sorted from blood, taken at week 4, from a patient treated with tofacitinib. These receptors all come from a human donor with alopecia areata.

The chain uses TRBV9 and TRBJ2-5; D gene uncertain. This CDR3 spans 14 amino acids. Germline V gene sequence: CDR1 SGDLS, CDR2 YYNGEE. The V and J ends lost 0 bases and 1 base respectively, with 7 bases between them. CDR3 sequence (DNA): TGTGCCAGCAGCGTAGCCGTGAGCCAAGAGACCCAGTACTTC. Translating gives CASSVAVSQETQYF.

To note about this clone: Other DNA sequences in this sample translate to the same CDR3. V and J are TRBV30 and TRBJ1-5, with D tentatively TRBD1 (5 bases). CDR1 is GTSNPN and CDR2 is SVGIG in the germline V gene (reference sequence). This CDR3 has 13 residues. The V and J ends lost 5 bases and 0 bases respectively, with 8 bases between them. CDR3 loop: CAWSTDSNQPQHF. CDR3 nucleotides: TGTGCCTGGTCGACAGATAGCAATCAGCCCCAGCATTTT.

The genes are TRBV19 and TRBJ1-2; no clear D gene. The CDR3 loop spans 14 amino acids. Germline CDR1 reads LNHDA; CDR2 reads SQIVND (reference sequence). V lost 1 base to trimming and J lost 6 bases, with 12 bases between them. The CDR3 nucleotides are TGTGCCAGTAGTATAGGTTGGCGGGTCCATGGCTACACCTTC. Translated, it gives CASSIGWRVHGYTF.

The rearrangement links TRBV27 to TRBJ1-1; TRBD1 might be the D (5 bases). CDR1 and CDR2 from the germline V gene are MNHEY and SMNVEV (reference sequence). Trimming took 9 bases from V and 7 from J, leaving 18 bases between them. The CDR3 totals 13 residues. Here the CDR3 reads CARLRGLSYEAFF. DNA for the CDR3: TGTGCCAGGCTTCGGGGCTTATCTTATGAAGCTTTCTTT.

This clone has just one count. The rearrangement links TRBV29-1 to TRBJ2-7; tentative D call: TRBD2 (6 bases). Germline V gene data show CDR1 as SQVTM and CDR2 as ANQGSEA. This CDR3 is 13 amino acids long. V was pared by 4 bases and J by 3 bases, with 13 bases between. This CDR3 is CSVAEGTGYEQYF. CDR3 coding DNA: TGCAGCGTTGCTGAAGGGACTGGCTACGAGCAGTACTTC.

This clone was seen a handful of times. The gene calls are TRBV7-2 and TRBJ2-3, with 13 bases that match TRBD2. Germline loops: CDR1 SGHTA, CDR2 FQGNSA. The CDR3 has 18 residues. J lost 3 bases, V lost 4 bases, and 10 bases had no gene match. As DNA, the CDR3 is TGTGCCAGCAGCTCCCCCCCGAGGACTAGCGGGGGAACAGATACGCAGTATTTT. It codes for CASSSPPRTSGGTDTQYF.

The rearrangement links TRBV7-6 to TRBJ2-3; D might be TRBD2 (6 bases). The CDR3 sequence is 12 residues long. Germline V CDR1 and CDR2: SGHVS, FNYEAQ. V lost 5 bases, J lost 8 bases, and 11 bases lay in between. The CDR3 protein is CASSVSGSTQYF. Here the CDR3 DNA reads TGTGCCAGCAGCGTATCCGGGAGTACGCAGTATTTT. The full variable domain, completed using reference TRBV7-6 and TRBJ2-3, is GAGVSQSPRYKVTKRGQDVALRCDPISGHVSLYWYRQALGQGPEFLTYFNYEAQQDKSGLPNDRFSAERPEGSISTLTIQRTEQRDSAMYRCASSVSGSTQYFGPGTRLTVL.

The chain is built from TRBV29-1 and TRBJ2-7; the match to TRBD2 covers 9 bases. The CDR3 contains 14 residues. From germline, CDR1 is SQVTM and CDR2 ANQGSEA. J gave up 0 bases and V 6 bases, and 6 bases lay outside the gene matches. The CDR3 region has the DNA TGCAGCGTCGCTAGCGGGGCTTTCTCCTACGAGCAGTACTTC. It is translated as CSVASGAFSYEQYF.

DNA of the CDR3: TGTGCCAGCCGATCGCAGGGGGCATACGAGCAGTACTTC. Protein: CASRSQGAYEQYF. The V call is TRBV28, the J call TRBJ2-7, with 8 bases that match TRBD1. The V segment lost 8 bases and the J segment 4 bases; nucleotides outside the gene matches: 7. The CDR3 totals 13 residues. Looked up from germline, CDR1 is MDHEN and CDR2 is SYDVKM.

The chain joins TRBV30 to TRBJ1-5; D not certain. The CDR3 is made up of 13 amino acids. V was clipped by 2 bases and J by 5 bases, with 10 bases between them. The germline V gene has CDR1 GTSNPN and CDR2 SVGIG (reference sequence). The CDR3 nucleotides are TGTGCCTGGAGTCCTGGGCCGGATCAGCCCCAGCATTTT. Protein product: CAWSPGPDQPQHF.

The V gene is TRBV29-1, the J gene TRBJ1-1; D is possibly TRBD1 (5 bases). The CDR3 sequence is 14 residues long. V was trimmed by 6 bases and J by 0 bases, leaving 14 bases between them. Per the germline V gene, CDR1 is SQVTM and CDR2 is ANQGSEA. The CDR3 reads CSVPLRQMNTEAFF. CDR3 in DNA: TGCAGCGTCCCTCTAAGACAGATGAACACTGAAGCTTTCTTT.

The gene calls are TRBV27 and TRBJ1-1; D is unclear. This CDR3 comprises 16 residues. The germline V and J ends were trimmed by 5 bases and 0 bases, with 16 bases remaining between them. Germline V gives CDR1 MNHEY, CDR2 SMNVEV (reference sequence). CDR3 sequence reads: CASSRKALGMNTEAFF. DNA of the CDR3: TGTGCCAGCAGTCGTAAGGCTTTGGGCATGAACACTGAAGCTTTCTTT.

CDR3 sequence reads: CASSATGETEAFF. CDR3 in DNA: TGTGCCAGCAGTGCTACAGGGGAAACTGAAGCTTTCTTT. The chain uses TRBV25-1 and TRBJ1-1; 7 positions agree with TRBD1. CDR3 length: 13 amino acids. In germline, CDR1 is MGHDK, CDR2 SYGVNS. The ends lost 4 bases at V and 5 bases at J; junction bases unmatched: 4. The whole variable domain, filled in from reference TRBV25-1 and TRBJ1-1, reads EADIYQTPRYLVIGTGKKITLECSQTMGHDKMYWYQQDPGMELHLIHYSYGVNSTEKGDLSSESTVSRIRTEHFPLTLESARPSHTSQYLCASSATGETEAFFGQGTRLTVV.

The chain is built from TRBV29-1 and TRBJ1-2; TRBD1 might be the D (6 bases). The CDR3 loop spans 13 amino acids. The ends were cut back, 3 bases at V and 7 bases at J, with 15 bases in the middle. The germline V gene encodes CDR1 SQVTM and CDR2 ANQGSEA. CDR3 amino acids: CSVDGYRVGGYTF. The DNA for the CDR3 is TGCAGCGTTGACGGGTACAGGGTCGGTGGCTACACCTTC.

The V and J genes are TRBV30 and TRBJ1-1; no firm D call. Trimming left V 0 bases short and J 4 bases short, with 9 bases between. Germline V lookup: CDR1 GTSNPN, CDR2 SVGIG (reference sequence). CDR3 length equals 13 residues. CDR3 amino acids: CAWSVRGGTEAFF. The CDR3 DNA is TGTGCCTGGAGTGTACGAGGTGGCACTGAAGCTTTCTTT.

The genes are TRBV15 and TRBJ1-2, with 8 bases identical to TRBD1. Germline V gene lookup returns CDR1 LNHNV and CDR2 YYDKDF (reference sequence). The CDR3 contains 15 residues. J was trimmed by 8 bases and V by 0 bases; bases with no gene match: 8. This CDR3 is CATSRDYEDRVGYTF. The CDR3 DNA sequence: TGTGCCACCAGCAGAGATTACGAGGACAGGGTCGGCTACACCTTC.

The chain joins TRBV7-3 to TRBJ1-6, with D maybe TRBD1 (6 bases). The CDR3 is 16 amino acids. The germline gives CDR1 SGHTA, CDR2 FQGTGA. Trimming cost V 7 bases and J 0 bases, with 13 bases left between them. As DNA, the CDR3 is TGTGCCAGCAAGGGGACATTAAGCTCCTATAATTCACCCCTCCACTTT. It codes for CASKGTLSSYNSPLHF.

The chain recombines TRBV29-1 with TRBJ2-5; tentative D call: TRBD1 (5 bases). V shed 6 bases and J shed 0 bases, with 11 bases lying between them. The germline V gene encodes CDR1 SQVTM and CDR2 ANQGSEA. This CDR3 comprises 13 residues. The CDR3 sequence: CSVKQEYQETQYF. In DNA, the CDR3 is TGCAGCGTGAAACAGGAGTACCAAGAGACCCAGTACTTC.

The sample holds a few counts of this clone. This sequence joins TRBV29-1 and TRBJ1-2; tentatively, D is TRBD1 (5 bases). Looked up from germline, CDR1 is SQVTM and CDR2 is ANQGSEA. The CDR3 length is 11 residues. The V end was cut by 2 bases, the J end by 7 bases, with 8 bases between. CDR3 sequence: CSVERQSGYTF. The CDR3 coding sequence is TGCAGCGTTGAAAGACAGTCTGGCTACACCTTC.

The rearrangement uses TRBV7-2 and TRBJ1-5; D might be TRBD1 (6 bases). Germline CDR1 SGHTA, CDR2 FQGNSA. The V and J ends lost 5 bases and 6 bases respectively, with 17 bases between them. This CDR3 comprises 15 residues. The CDR3 region is CASSPRGRGSQPQHF. The CDR3 nucleotides are TGTGCCAGCAGCCCCCGGGGGAGGGGGAGTCAGCCCCAGCATTTT.

This clone appeared a single time. The same CDR3 also results from other DNA sequences found in this sample. This chain joins TRBV20-1 and TRBJ2-7; D is unclear. Germline V gene data show CDR1 as DFQATT and CDR2 as SNEGSKA (reference sequence). The CDR3 totals 11 residues. V lost 2 bases, J lost 2 bases, and 4 bases lay in between. CDR3 in amino acids: CSARTPYEQYF. The CDR3 nucleotides read TGCAGTGCTAGAACCCCCTACGAGCAGTACTTC.

This clone was recorded only once. Its ends do not fully match the called genes, so a read error is possible. V gene TRBV2 combines with J gene TRBJ2-7; D assignment may be TRBD1 or TRBD2 (5 bases each). The CDR3 has 13 residues. Germline V CDR1 and CDR2: SNHLY, FYNNEI. The CDR3 region has the DNA TGTGCCAGCAATGAACTAGGGGATTACGAGCAGTACTTC. This encodes CASNELGDYEQYF.

The chain combines TRBV30 with TRBJ2-1; unclear D gene. In germline, CDR1 is GTSNPN, CDR2 SVGIG (reference sequence). The CDR3 length is 12 residues. V lost 0 bases, J lost 8 bases, and 8 bases lay in between. The CDR3 nucleotides read TGTGCCTGGAGTGTACGGTGGGATGAGCAGTTCTTC. Its protein product is CAWSVRWDEQFF.

The V and J genes are TRBV5-1 and TRBJ1-1; D uncertain. Trimming took 1 base from V and 3 from J, leaving 10 bases between them. From germline, CDR1 is SGHRS and CDR2 YFSETQ. CDR3 size: 14 residues. CDR3 region: CASSLWSGDTEAFF. DNA of the CDR3: TGCGCCAGCAGCTTGTGGTCGGGAGACACTGAAGCTTTCTTT.

Only a few counts were recorded for this clone. V gene TRBV27 combines with J gene TRBJ1-5; D may be TRBD1 (5 bases). The CDR3 has 15 residues. With 3 bases removed from V and 7 bases from J, the gap between germline ends came to 16 bases. Germline loops: CDR1 MNHEY, CDR2 SMNVEV (reference sequence). Here the CDR3 reads CASSLEGLEGQPQHF. DNA for the CDR3: TGTGCCAGCAGTTTGGAGGGGTTGGAAGGACAGCCCCAGCATTTT.

This clone was seen a single time. The gene calls are TRBV7-2 and TRBJ1-1; D gene ambiguous. CDR1 and CDR2 from the germline V gene are SGHTA and FQGNSA. This CDR3 is 11 amino acids long. V gave up 7 bases and J gave up 0 bases, with 3 bases separating them. CDR3 sequence: CASKVNTEAFF. The CDR3 bases are TGTGCCAGCAAGGTGAACACTGAAGCTTTCTTT. The whole variable domain, filled in from reference TRBV7-2 and TRBJ1-1, reads GAGVSQSPSNKVTEKGKDVELRCDPISGHTALYWYRQSLGQGLEFLIYFQGNSAPDKSGLPSDRFSAERTGGSVSTLTIQRTQQEDSAVYLCASKVNTEAFFGQGTRLTVV.